This note documents a single T cell receptor beta chain sequence. Its target is unknown. Repertoires were generated with immunoSEQ multiplex PCR, while TCRdb's copy carries only in-frame clones and drops some. This sample has 38,000 or so clones, with roughly 81% found just once. Time point given: peripheral blood 6 weeks after treatment start. This sample was taken from a study of PD-L1 blockade in urothelial cancer. Study-wide background: Patients commenced atezolizumab in about 2014, and it was given at 1,200 mg intravenously every 3 weeks. Of prior chemotherapy regimens, patients had received between 0 and 3.

Findings and caveats of the study: Enhanced expansion of tumor-associated blood clones at 3 weeks characterized durable-benefit patients.

The germline CDR1 and CDR2 sequences are LNHDA and SQIVND (reference sequence). The CDR3 spans 15 residues. V was cut by 5 bases and J by 0 bases, with 14 bases left in between. The rearrangement links TRBV19 to TRBJ2-7, with D possibly TRBD1 on 5 matching bases. The input for sequencing was PBMCs, taken around atezolizumab (anti-PD-L1) treatment. The source of this sequence is a man between 65 and 80 years old with urothelial cancer. This CDR3 is CASSPSDSFSYEQYF. The DNA for the CDR3 is TGTGCCAGTAGTCCCTCTGACAGCTTCTCCTACGAGCAGTACTTC.